The 29 T cell receptor beta chains reported below all come from one sample, sequenced in a study of blood T cell repertoires in COVID-19 (dated by TCRdb to 2020 to 2021). The library was produced with the immunoSEQ multiplex PCR assay. This immuneACCESS table, as held by TCRdb, lists in-frame sequences with V and J called but not all clones. Of the missing ones, under half trace to an unresolved V gene in checked studies; the others have no known cause. The sample contains 71,000 or so clones, around 86% of them found a single time. The top ten hold approximately 8% of the sample. Sequenced sample: peripheral blood. The receptors derive from a man aged 50-60 years with active COVID-19.

The chain uses TRBV3-1 (or the pseudogene TRBV3-2) and TRBJ2-7; the D gene is possibly TRBD1 (5 bases). With 0 bases removed from V and 3 bases from J, the gap between germline ends came to 12 bases. Germline V lookup: CDR1 LGHDT, CDR2 YNNKEL (reference sequence). This CDR3 contains 15 residues. CDR3 sequence (DNA): TGTGCCAGCAGCCAAGATGCATCAGGGATCTACGAGCAGTACTTC. Encoded protein: CASSQDASGIYEQYF.

This clone was recorded only once. This rearrangement joins TRBV4-2 to TRBJ2-3; 9 bases match TRBD1. The CDR3 has 17 amino acids. Germline lookup yields CDR1 LGHNA and CDR2 YNFKEQ. The V gene end was trimmed by 4 bases and the J gene end by 2 bases; junction bases not matched to a gene: 10. The CDR3 protein is CASSRRTGDSITDTQYF. Written as DNA, the CDR3 is TGTGCCAGCAGCCGTCGGACAGGGGATTCTATCACAGATACGCAGTATTTT.

This clone came up once. This chain links TRBV14 with TRBJ1-2; 9 nucleotides align to TRBD1. Germline CDR1 reads SGHDN; CDR2 reads FVKESK. The CDR3 totals 14 residues. V lost 4 bases, J lost 3 bases, and 3 bases stayed unmatched. CDR3 coding DNA: TGTGCCAGCAGCCCGGGACAGGGATACTATGGCTACACCTTC. Its protein is CASSPGQGYYGYTF.

V usage is TRBV5-4 and J usage is TRBJ2-2; perhaps TRBD1 as D (7 bases). The germline V gene encodes CDR1 SGHNT and CDR2 YYREEE (reference sequence). V dropped 3 bases and J dropped 7 bases, with 19 bases sitting between them. This CDR3 region has 16 residues. The CDR3 loop reads CASSSEGGRGLGELFF. CDR3 DNA: TGTGCCAGCAGCTCCGAAGGGGGCCGGGGACTCGGGGAGCTGTTTTTT.

Relative to its sample, this clone is medium-sized (0.01 to 0.1%). The CDR3: CASSKTGLEGGASEPQHF. The CDR3 bases are TGTGCCAGCAGCAAAACGGGCTTGGAGGGCGGGGCATCGGAACCCCAGCATTTT. The chain combines TRBV21-1 with TRBJ1-5. TRBV21-1 is a known pseudogene. The CDR3 is 18 amino acids.

The chain has TRBV19 and TRBJ1-2; D gene ambiguous. The germline V gene encodes CDR1 LNHDA and CDR2 SQIVND (reference sequence). V lost 5 bases and J 0 bases, leaving 19 bases between the germline ends. The CDR3 consists of 17 residues. The CDR3 reads CASSPYSGSPANYGYTF. The CDR3 nucleotides are TGTGCCAGTAGTCCTTATTCAGGTTCTCCGGCTAACTATGGCTACACCTTC. The full variable domain, its missing parts supplied by reference TRBV19 and TRBJ1-2, is DGGITQSPKYLFRKEGQNVTLSCEQNLNHDAMYWYRQDPGQGLRLIYYSQIVNDFQKGDIAEGYSVSREKKESFPLTVTSAQKNPTAFYLCASSPYSGSPANYGYTFGSGTRLTVV.

The rearrangement joins TRBV4-1 to TRBJ2-7; D gene uncertain. The germline V and J ends were trimmed by 2 bases and 3 bases, with 8 bases remaining between them. The V gene's germline CDR1 is MGHRA and CDR2 YSYEKL. The CDR3 totals 13 residues. The CDR3 sequence: CASSQMVYYEQYF. In DNA, the CDR3 is TGCGCCAGCAGCCAAATGGTCTACTACGAGCAGTACTTC.

In its sample, this clone was seen once. The chain recombines TRBV3-1 (or the pseudogene TRBV3-2) with TRBJ1-5, with a tentative D call TRBD1 (5 bases). This CDR3 is 16 amino acids long. The germline gives CDR1 LGHDT, CDR2 YNNKEL (reference sequence). The V end lost 4 bases, the J end lost 4 bases, and 17 bases lay between the germline ends. The CDR3 is CASSPRNPAGNQPQHF. DNA of the CDR3: TGTGCCAGCAGCCCCCGAAACCCCGCAGGGAATCAGCCCCAGCATTTT.

The chain uses TRBV28 and TRBJ1-2, with TRBD1 matching 9 bases. CDR1 MDHEN and CDR2 SYDVKM come from the germline V gene. CDR3 length: 14 amino acids. With V trimmed by 6 bases and J by 5 bases, 7 bases remained unmatched. This CDR3 reads CASRQDGTGYGYTF. Written as DNA, the CDR3 is TGTGCCAGCAGGCAAGACGGGACAGGGTATGGCTACACCTTC.

This chain joins TRBV24-1 and TRBJ2-2; TRBD2 agrees at 7 bases. Germline assignment: CDR1 KGHDR and CDR2 SFDVKD. The length of the CDR3 is 16 residues. The V and J ends lost 3 bases and 3 bases, in that order; junction bases with no gene match: 6. The CDR3 DNA is TGTGCCACCAGTGATCAGGCTAGCGGATACACCGGGGAGCTGTTTTTT. It translates to CATSDQASGYTGELFF.

The rearrangement uses TRBV5-1 and TRBJ2-7; maybe TRBD1 (5 bases). Trimming removed 2 bases from V and 2 bases from J, with 11 bases in between. Germline V gene sequence: CDR1 SGHRS, CDR2 YFSETQ. CDR3 length: 14 amino acids. The CDR3 nucleotides read TGCGCCAGCAGCTTCCAGACAGAGACCTACGAGCAGTACTTC. Amino acid sequence: CASSFQTETYEQYF.

J is TRBJ2-7 and V is TRBV10-3; D might be TRBD1 (6 bases). The CDR3 has 14 residues. V shed 8 bases and J shed 5 bases, with 19 bases lying between them. Germline CDR1 ENHRY, CDR2 SYGVKD. The CDR3, as DNA: TGTGCCATCGCCCGCGGCCAGGGGAACAACGAGCAGTACTTC. Protein: CAIARGQGNNEQYF.

The chain uses TRBV7-2 and TRBJ2-2; D not resolved. The CDR3 consists of 13 residues. Germline CDR1 is SGHTA and CDR2 is FQGNSA. Trimming removed 2 bases at V and 8 bases at J, with 9 bases between. The CDR3 DNA is TGTGCCAGCAGCTTAAAGTATCGGGGGGAGCTGTTTTTT. Protein sequence: CASSLKYRGELFF.

This chain connects TRBV5-1 to TRBJ1-4; D unclear. The CDR3 covers 12 residues. Germline CDR1 SGHRS, CDR2 YFSETQ. Trimming shortened V by 9 bases and J by 4 bases, and 10 bases separated the two germline ends. CDR3 region: CANTVFNEKLFF. The DNA for the CDR3 is TGCGCCAATACGGTTTTTAATGAAAAACTGTTTTTT.

This chain uses TRBV19 with TRBJ2-1; D might be TRBD2 (5 bases). The CDR3 runs to 11 residues. Between the trimmed V and J ends, which lost 2 bases and 11 bases, there was a span of 7 bases. Germline assignment: CDR1 LNHDA and CDR2 SQIVND (reference sequence). This CDR3 reads CASSILAKQFF. The CDR3 DNA follows: TGTGCCAGTAGTATACTAGCTAAGCAGTTCTTC.

Here the CDR3 reads CSASSGYEQYF. As DNA, the CDR3 is TGCAGTGCTAGTTCGGGTTACGAGCAGTACTTC. The rearrangement links TRBV20-1 to TRBJ2-7; D remains unclear. This CDR3 is built from 11 residues. V was cut by 3 bases and J by 4 bases, with 7 bases left in between. Germline V CDR1 and CDR2: DFQATT, SNEGSKA (reference sequence).

The J gene is TRBJ2-1, the V gene TRBV5-1; 10 bases match TRBD2. Germline-derived CDR1 and CDR2 are SGHRS and YFSETQ. This CDR3 has 15 residues. V shed 4 bases and J 6 bases; nucleotides not matched to a gene: 7. The CDR3 nucleotides read TGCGCCAGCAGCCCCTCTAGCGGGAGACTCAATGAGCAGTTCTTC. Translating it yields CASSPSSGRLNEQFF. Drawing the rest from reference TRBV5-1 and TRBJ2-1, the complete variable domain is KAGVTQTPRYLIKTRGQQVTLSCSPISGHRSVSWYQQTPGQGLQFLFEYFSETQRNKGNFPGRFSGRQFSNSRSEMNVSTLELGDSALYLCASSPSSGRLNEQFFGPGTRLTVL.

This clone has just one count. The gene calls are TRBV6-6 and TRBJ1-3; D remains unclear. This CDR3 is 13 amino acids long. Trimming pared 8 bases from V and 3 bases from J, leaving 11 bases between. Germline V lookup: CDR1 MNHNY, CDR2 SVGAGI (reference sequence). The DNA of the CDR3 is TGTGCCAGCCGCGTTGTAAGTGGAAACACCATATATTTT. Encoded protein: CASRVVSGNTIYF.

This rearrangement joins TRBV6-2 or TRBV6-3 to TRBJ2-1; the match to TRBD2 covers 12 bases. Germline values: CDR1 MNHEY, CDR2 SVGEGT. CDR3 length: 17 residues. After removal of 0 bases from V and 7 bases from J, the junction contained 7 bases not matched to a gene. As DNA, the CDR3 is TGTGCCAGCAGTTACTCCCGACTAGCGGGAGCGCGGAATGAGCAGTTCTTC. This translates into CASSYSRLAGARNEQFF.

This rearrangement joins TRBV6-5 to TRBJ1-3; TRBD1 aligns across 7 bases. The CDR3 totals 15 residues. Germline V gene lookup returns CDR1 MNHEY and CDR2 SVGAGI. The junction had 3 bases not matched to a gene; V was cut back by 4 bases and J by 0 bases. The CDR3: CASSSDRSSGNTIYF. CDR3 bases: TGTGCCAGCAGTTCGGACAGGAGCTCTGGAAACACCATATATTTT.

The genes are TRBV5-1 and TRBJ2-2, with no clear D. Trimming pared 4 bases from V and 5 bases from J, leaving 12 bases between. The CDR3 covers 14 residues. In germline, CDR1 is SGHRS, CDR2 YFSETQ. The chain's CDR3 is CASSGITETGELFF. The CDR3 region has the DNA TGCGCCAGCAGCGGAATTACAGAGACCGGGGAGCTGTTTTTT.

V usage is TRBV28 and J usage is TRBJ1-2, with 7 bases matching TRBD1. Germline CDR1 MDHEN, CDR2 SYDVKM. V shed 6 bases, J shed 0 bases, and the junction held 7 bases outside the gene matches. This CDR3 region has 15 residues. DNA of the CDR3: TGTGCCAGCAGCAACAGGGGCCAAACTAACTATGGCTACACCTTC. Translated: CASSNRGQTNYGYTF.

The V and J genes are TRBV28 and TRBJ1-1; possibly TRBD1 for D (5 bases). This CDR3 has 15 amino acids. Germline CDR1 reads MDHEN; CDR2 reads SYDVKM. The V end lost 2 bases, the J end lost 3 bases, and 13 bases lay between the germline ends. The CDR3 is CASSLGAGPDTEAFF. The CDR3 region has the DNA TGTGCCAGCAGTTTAGGGGCGGGGCCGGACACTGAAGCTTTCTTT.

V gene TRBV5-1 combines with J gene TRBJ2-1; 11 bases line up with TRBD1. V trimming: 3 bases; J trimming: 4 bases; junction bases outside the gene matches: 3. The CDR3 covers 15 residues. Germline loops: CDR1 SGHRS, CDR2 YFSETQ. The CDR3, as DNA: TGCGCCAGCAGCTCCGGACAGGGGGCTTACAATGAGCAGTTCTTC. Residues: CASSSGQGAYNEQFF. Supplemented by reference TRBV5-1 and TRBJ2-1, the full variable domain reads KAGVTQTPRYLIKTRGQQVTLSCSPISGHRSVSWYQQTPGQGLQFLFEYFSETQRNKGNFPGRFSGRQFSNSRSEMNVSTLELGDSALYLCASSSGQGAYNEQFFGPGTRLTVL.

The V and J genes are TRBV5-4 and TRBJ2-2; the match to TRBD2 covers 8 bases. The CDR3 extends over 14 amino acids. The ends lost 4 bases at V and 3 bases at J; junction bases unmatched: 2. CDR1 is SGHNT, CDR2 YYREEE, per germline (reference sequence). The CDR3 loop is CASSAGGDTGELFF. In DNA form, the CDR3 reads TGTGCCAGCAGCGCGGGGGGCGACACCGGGGAGCTGTTTTTT.

This chain connects TRBV7-9 to TRBJ2-1; 13 bases align to TRBD2. Germline loops: CDR1 SEHNR, CDR2 FQNEAQ (reference sequence). This CDR3 region has 17 residues. V was pared by 6 bases and J by 5 bases, with 10 bases of the junction left unmatched. The CDR3 nucleotides read TGTGCCAGCAGTCTCCGTAAGGGGACTAGCGGGAACAATGAGCAGTTCTTC. It is translated as CASSLRKGTSGNNEQFF.

This clone occurred once. The chain joins TRBV6-5 to TRBJ2-7, with D tentatively TRBD2 (6 bases). With 2 bases removed from V and 2 bases from J, the gap between germline ends came to 13 bases. CDR1 MNHEY and CDR2 SVGAGI come from the germline V gene. The CDR3 length is 15 residues. The DNA of the CDR3 is TGTGCCAGCAGTTACGAAGGTAGCGGTCCCTACGAGCAGTACTTC. It specifies CASSYEGSGPYEQYF.

This clone occurred a few times. The chain recombines TRBV19 with TRBJ2-1; weak D call: TRBD1 (6 bases). The CDR3 covers 14 residues. Germline CDR1 and CDR2: LNHDA and SQIVND (reference sequence). V was trimmed by 6 bases and J by 7 bases, leaving 16 bases between them. DNA for the CDR3: TGTGCCAGTAGCGGGCTTCCCAGGGGAAATGAGCAGTTCTTC. This sequence encodes CASSGLPRGNEQFF. The complete variable domain, with remaining parts taken from reference TRBV19 and TRBJ2-1, reads DGGITQSPKYLFRKEGQNVTLSCEQNLNHDAMYWYRQDPGQGLRLIYYSQIVNDFQKGDIAEGYSVSREKKESFPLTVTSAQKNPTAFYLCASSGLPRGNEQFFGPGTRLTVL.

The chain is built from TRBV4-3 and TRBJ1-2, with 8 bases identical to TRBD1. CDR1 and CDR2 (germline): LGHNA, YSLEER. CDR3 length: 15 amino acids. V gave up 0 bases and J gave up 4 bases; unmatched junction bases: 4. The CDR3 sequence: CASSQDWTGSYGYTF. CDR3 DNA sequence: TGCGCCAGCAGCCAAGATTGGACAGGGTCCTATGGCTACACCTTC.